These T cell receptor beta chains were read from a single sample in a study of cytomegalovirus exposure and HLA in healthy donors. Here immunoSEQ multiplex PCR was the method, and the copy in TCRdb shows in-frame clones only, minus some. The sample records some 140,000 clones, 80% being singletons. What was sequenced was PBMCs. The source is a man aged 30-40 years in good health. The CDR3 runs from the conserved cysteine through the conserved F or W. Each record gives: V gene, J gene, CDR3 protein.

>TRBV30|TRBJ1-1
CAWSSIQGEAFF
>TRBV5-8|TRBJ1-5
CASSLQGYSNQPQHF
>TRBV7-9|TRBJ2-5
CASSSTRGFQETQYF
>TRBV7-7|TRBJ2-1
CASSPHSGRRDNEQFF
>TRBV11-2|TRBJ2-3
CASSLLFHTQYF
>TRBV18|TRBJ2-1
CASSRPGQTYNEQFF
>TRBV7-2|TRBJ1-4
CASRSHQGSGEKLFF
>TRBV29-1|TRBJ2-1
CSVARLAGVYNEQFF
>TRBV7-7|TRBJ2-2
CASSLTSGSRGELFF
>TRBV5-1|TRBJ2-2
CASSLASGELFF
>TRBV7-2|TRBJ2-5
CATREDRVRLETQYF
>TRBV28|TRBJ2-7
CASSPDSFSYEQYF
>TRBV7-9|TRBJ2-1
CASSLGLAAHNEQFF
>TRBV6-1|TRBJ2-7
CASSERGYEQYF
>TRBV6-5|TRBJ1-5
CASSRTAYSNQPQHF
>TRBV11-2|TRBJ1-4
CASSLRRANEKLFF
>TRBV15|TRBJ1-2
CATSRSQDRYGYTF
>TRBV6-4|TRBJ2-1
CASSDGQGENEQFF
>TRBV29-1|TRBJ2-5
CSVEFRRQETQYF
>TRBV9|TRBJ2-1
CASSVVPRDGSGYNEQFF
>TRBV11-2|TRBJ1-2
CASSFQGARGYTF
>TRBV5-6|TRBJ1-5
CASSYWTGNQPQHF
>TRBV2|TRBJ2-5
CAAREGALRKTQYF
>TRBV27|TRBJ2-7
CASSPTSGVSYEQYF
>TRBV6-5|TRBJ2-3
CASSYSRRLEPQYF
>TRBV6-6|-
CASSYSTQGGYEQYF
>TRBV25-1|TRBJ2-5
CASSDPFGQETQYF
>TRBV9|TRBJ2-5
CASSVGGGQETQYF
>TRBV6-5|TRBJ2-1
CASRPGLTYNEQFF